This T cell receptor beta chain was found in a study of shared clonotypes between healthy human individuals. Study-wide results and limits: Represented genetic and exposure-history diversity was restricted by having few donors. It was the non-shared clonotypes that had lower generation probabilities than clonotypes shared by all four donors.

Concerning this clone: Antigen unknown.

This CDR3 has 15 amino acids. Germline CDR1 SEHNR, CDR2 FQNEAQ (reference sequence). Trimming stripped 5 bases from V and 3 bases from J, with 13 bases between. Per the original methods: Owing to the provision of junction-only sequences devoid of quality scores by immunoSEQ, filtering differed. The data were produced by immunoSEQ multiplex PCR, yet TCRdb's version contains in-frame clones alone and is incomplete. V and J calls and clone size are those listed in that table; D and trimming were worked out from the DNA. The sample holds 950,000 to 1,100,000 clones, roughly 74% seen once. This clonotype was obtained from a man in his late teens or twenties in good health. Some clones in this sample may be carry-over from other donors' samples. The chain employs TRBV7-9 and TRBJ1-4; a possible D gene is TRBD1 (6 bases). Sequencing was performed on memory CD4+ T cells from PBMCs. Subset indicated: CD45RA-negative fraction. CDR3 DNA: TGTGCCAGCAGCCAAGGACAGTTTGCTAATGAAAAACTGTTTTTT. It encodes CASSQGQFANEKLFF.